Below are 29 T cell receptor beta chains sequenced from a single sample in a study of blood T cell repertoires in COVID-19. Using immunoSEQ multiplex PCR, the repertoire was profiled, and TCRdb retains in-frame clones only, with some absent. This sample has 97,000 or so clones, with about 80% found just once. Sequenced input: peripheral blood. These receptors originate from a man in his 60s with acute or convalescent COVID-19.

This chain links TRBV18 with TRBJ2-2; 7 bases line up with TRBD1. V gave up 6 bases and J gave up 4 bases; unmatched junction bases: 5. The CDR3 has 14 residues. Germline assignment: CDR1 KGHSH and CDR2 LQKENI. CDR3 in DNA: TGTGCCAGCTCCCCTGGACAGGTCACCGGGGAGCTGTTTTTT. This encodes CASSPGQVTGELFF.

The chain joins TRBV13 to TRBJ2-5, with 8 bases aligning to TRBD2. With 4 bases clipped from V and 5 bases from J, the junction kept 9 bases outside the gene matches. CDR1 PRHDT and CDR2 FYEKMQ come from the germline V gene (reference sequence). CDR3 size: 15 residues. CDR3 in DNA: TGTGCCAGCAGCTCCCGGGCGGGGGGTTTCGAGACCCAGTACTTC. Amino acids: CASSSRAGGFETQYF.

This chain uses TRBV24-1 with TRBJ2-2, with a possible D match to TRBD1 (6 bases). V was shortened by 4 bases and J by 1 base, with 9 bases between the two germline ends. Per the germline V gene, CDR1 is KGHDR and CDR2 is SFDVKD. The CDR3 sequence is 15 residues long. CDR3 in amino acids: CATSDSDRNTGELFF. CDR3 nucleotides: TGTGCCACCAGTGACTCGGACAGGAACACCGGGGAGCTGTTTTTT.

J is TRBJ2-1 and V is TRBV30; 8 bases agree with TRBD2. The CDR3 length is 11 residues. J gave up 13 bases and V 6 bases, and 8 bases lay outside the gene matches. Germline V CDR1 and CDR2: GTSNPN, SVGIG (reference sequence). Here the CDR3 reads CACQREPSQFF. As DNA, the CDR3 is TGTGCCTGTCAGCGGGAGCCTAGCCAGTTCTTC.

The rearrangement links TRBV15 to TRBJ1-1; D is unclear. Germline CDR1 and CDR2: LNHNV and YYDKDF (reference sequence). V shed 6 bases and J shed 0 bases, with 14 bases lying between them. The CDR3 loop spans 15 amino acids. The CDR3 nucleotides read TGTGCCACCAGTGAAGGAGGGCTGATGAACACTGAAGCTTTCTTT. It yields the protein CATSEGGLMNTEAFF.

J is TRBJ2-7 and V is TRBV10-2; D gene ambiguous. Germline-derived CDR1 and CDR2 are WSHSY and SAAADI. V dropped 3 bases and J dropped 4 bases, with 7 bases sitting between them. The CDR3 has 12 amino acids. The CDR3 loop reads CASSDYRYEQYV. The CDR3 nucleotides are TGCGCCAGCAGTGACTATCGATACGAGCAGTACGTC.

The chain joins TRBV11-2 to TRBJ2-1; tentative D call: TRBD2 (6 bases). This CDR3 spans 15 amino acids. Trimming stripped 8 bases from V and 2 bases from J, with 16 bases between. Per the germline V gene, CDR1 is SGHAT and CDR2 is FQNNGV. The CDR3 sequence is CASAGDSGTYNEQFF. CDR3 sequence (DNA): TGTGCCAGCGCTGGGGATAGCGGCACCTACAATGAGCAGTTCTTC.

DNA for the CDR3: TGTGCCAGCAGCGACTTCGGAACAGGGGCCTACAATGAGCAGTTCTTC. It encodes CASSDFGTGAYNEQFF. V usage is TRBV27 and J usage is TRBJ2-1; the match to TRBD1 covers 7 bases. This CDR3 is 16 amino acids long. The J segment lost 2 bases and the V segment lost 6 bases, leaving 10 bases of the junction unmatched. Germline V gene lookup returns CDR1 MNHEY and CDR2 SMNVEV (reference sequence).

The chain joins TRBV30 to TRBJ2-7; D may be TRBD1 (5 bases). Trimming removed 4 bases from V and 3 bases from J, with 13 bases in between. CDR1 is GTSNPN and CDR2 is SVGIG in the germline V gene (reference sequence). The CDR3 is 13 amino acids. CDR3 DNA sequence: TGTGCCTGGAAGGCAGGGATGTTCTACGAGCAGTACTTC. Amino acids: CAWKAGMFYEQYF.

The rearrangement uses TRBV30 and TRBJ1-1; D gene uncertain. With 2 bases removed from V and 1 base from J, the gap between germline ends came to 8 bases. Looked up from germline, CDR1 is GTSNPN and CDR2 is SVGIG (reference sequence). This CDR3 has 13 residues. The CDR3 DNA reads TGTGCCTGGAGTTTCCGACAGAACACTGAAGCTTTCTTT. Encoded protein: CAWSFRQNTEAFF.

The genes are TRBV19 and TRBJ1-1, with D perhaps matching TRBD1 (5 bases). Trimming shortened V by 7 bases and J by 3 bases, and 15 bases separated the two germline ends. The CDR3 spans 14 residues. Germline V gene lookup returns CDR1 LNHDA and CDR2 SQIVND (reference sequence). Here the CDR3 reads CASIPRGKDTEAFF. The CDR3 DNA reads as TGTGCCAGTATCCCCCGGGGGAAGGACACTGAAGCTTTCTTT.

This clone was counted a single time. V is TRBV27 and J is TRBJ2-2; 7 bases agree with TRBD1. The ends lost 6 bases at V and 1 base at J; junction bases unmatched: 5. There are 15 residues in the CDR3. Germline CDR1 MNHEY, CDR2 SMNVEV (reference sequence). CDR3 loop: CASRPGQRNTGELFF. Here the CDR3 DNA reads TGTGCCAGCAGGCCGGGACAGAGGAACACCGGGGAGCTGTTTTTT.

The chain recombines TRBV5-6 with TRBJ1-1; D ambiguous. The V end was cut by 2 bases, the J end by 0 bases, with 11 bases between. Per germline, CDR1 SGHDT and CDR2 YYEEEE. CDR3 length: 15 amino acids. DNA for the CDR3: TGTGCCAGCAGCTTTGCCCAACAACTGAACACTGAAGCTTTCTTT. This encodes CASSFAQQLNTEAFF.

This clone was recorded only once. The V gene is TRBV5-4, the J gene TRBJ1-2, with 10 bases that match TRBD1. This CDR3 comprises 15 residues. Germline V gene data show CDR1 as SGHNT and CDR2 as YYREEE (reference sequence). The J segment lost 8 bases and the V segment lost 4 bases, leaving 11 bases of the junction unmatched. DNA of the CDR3: TGTGCCAGCAGCACCGGGGGACAGGGGAAGGGCGGCTACACCTTC. Its protein is CASSTGGQGKGGYTF.

This chain connects TRBV6-5 to TRBJ2-1, with 9 bases aligning to TRBD2. The CDR3 is 15 residues long. Germline assignment: CDR1 MNHEY and CDR2 SVGAGI. Losses at the gene ends were 5 bases for V and 3 bases for J; bases not matched to a gene: 5. Here the CDR3 DNA reads TGTGCCAGCAGTCTCCGGACTAGCGACTACAATGAGCAGTTCTTC. Protein product: CASSLRTSDYNEQFF.

V is TRBV20-1 and J is TRBJ2-7; no definite D call. The CDR3 loop spans 11 amino acids. V was trimmed by 3 bases and J by 0 bases, leaving 3 bases between them. From germline, CDR1 is DFQATT and CDR2 SNEGSKA (reference sequence). CDR3 DNA sequence: TGCAGTGCTAGCCACTCCTACGAGCAGTACGTC. This gives the protein CSASHSYEQYV.

The chain combines TRBV7-9 with TRBJ1-4, with D possibly TRBD1 on 6 matching bases. There are 16 residues in the CDR3. Germline V lookup: CDR1 SEHNR, CDR2 FQNEAQ (reference sequence). Trimming removed 1 base at V and 4 bases at J, with 13 bases between. The CDR3 loop is CASSLEGHGYNEKLFF. In nucleotides, the CDR3 is TGTGCCAGCAGCTTAGAGGGACACGGGTATAATGAAAAACTGTTTTTT.

V is TRBV3-1 (or the pseudogene TRBV3-2) and J is TRBJ1-1; D remains unclear. There are 12 residues in the CDR3. Trimming stripped 1 base from V and 8 bases from J, with 8 bases between. Germline V CDR1 and CDR2: LGHDT, YNNKEL (reference sequence). The CDR3 region has the DNA TGTGCCAGCAGCCAAGGAACTCGGGAAGCTTTCTTT. The encoded protein is CASSQGTREAFF.

The chain recombines TRBV9 with TRBJ2-5, with a possible D match to TRBD1 (6 bases). CDR3 length equals 15 residues. CDR1 is SGDLS, CDR2 YYNGEE, per germline. Trimming stripped 3 bases from V and 3 bases from J, with 15 bases between. CDR3 bases: TGTGCCAGCAGCGCCCAGGGGCAGGCTAAAGAGACCCAGTACTTC. Translated: CASSAQGQAKETQYF.

This clone was observed a single time. Written as DNA, the CDR3 is TGCGCCAGTTCGGAGGGAAACACCATATATTTT. Protein: CASSEGNTIYF. The chain is built from TRBV10-2 and TRBJ1-3; D remains unclear. Between the trimmed V and J ends, which lost 9 bases and 4 bases, there was a span of 7 bases. Looked up from germline, CDR1 is WSHSY and CDR2 is SAAADI. The CDR3 length is 11 residues.

This rearrangement joins TRBV2 to TRBJ2-1; 10 bases fit TRBD1. J gave up 7 bases and V 4 bases, and 1 base lay outside the gene matches. Germline CDR1 and CDR2: SNHLY and FYNNEI. This CDR3 has 13 amino acids. CDR3 coding DNA: TGTGCCAGCAGTGGGGACAGGGGAAATGAGCAGTTCTTC. It is translated as CASSGDRGNEQFF.

The V and J genes are TRBV19 and TRBJ1-2; tentative D call: TRBD1 (6 bases). Per germline, CDR1 LNHDA and CDR2 SQIVND (reference sequence). V lost 6 bases and J lost 6, with 17 bases in between. This CDR3 is 14 amino acids long. In DNA, the CDR3 is TGTGCCAGTAGCTACAATACAGGGCTCGATGGCTACACCTTC. It encodes CASSYNTGLDGYTF.

J is TRBJ1-5 and V is TRBV5-4; no firm D call. CDR3 size: 16 residues. Deletions cut 2 bases from V and 4 bases from J, with 16 bases between. Germline CDR1 SGHNT, CDR2 YYREEE (reference sequence). CDR3 residues: CASSFGGRQGNQPQHF. As DNA, the CDR3 is TGTGCCAGCAGCTTCGGAGGACGGCAAGGGAATCAGCCCCAGCATTTT.

The chain links TRBV2 to TRBJ1-5; D unresolved. The CDR3 runs to 14 residues. V was pared by 7 bases and J by 2 bases, with 12 bases between. The V gene's germline CDR1 is SNHLY and CDR2 FYNNEI. Written as DNA, the CDR3 is TGTGCCAGCACTAAGGCTCAGGGCAATCAGCCCCAGCATTTT. Translated: CASTKAQGNQPQHF. The variable domain in full, with the rest retrieved from reference TRBV2 and TRBJ1-5, is EPEVTQTPSHQVTQMGQEVILRCVPISNHLYFYWYRQILGQKVEFLVSFYNNEISEKSEIFDDQFSVERPDGSNFTLKIRSTKLEDSAMYFCASTKAQGNQPQHFGDGTRLSIL.

The gene calls are TRBV5-4 and TRBJ2-1; 8 bases match TRBD2. The CDR3 sequence is 15 residues long. V was pared by 4 bases and J by 2 bases, with 5 bases of the junction left unmatched. Germline V gene sequence: CDR1 SGHNT, CDR2 YYREEE (reference sequence). CDR3: CASSPSGGPYNEQFF. The DNA of the CDR3 is TGTGCCAGCAGCCCAAGCGGGGGACCCTACAATGAGCAGTTCTTC.

The rearrangement uses TRBV27 and TRBJ1-2; 9 nucleotides agree with TRBD1. V trimming: 3 bases; J trimming: 10 bases; junction bases outside the gene matches: 9. This CDR3 is built from 14 residues. Germline-derived CDR1 and CDR2 are MNHEY and SMNVEV (reference sequence). In DNA form, the CDR3 reads TGTGCCAGCAGTTTCACGGACAGGGGACGTGACTACACCTTC. Translating it yields CASSFTDRGRDYTF.

This clone has a single count. This rearrangement joins TRBV7-9 to TRBJ1-1; D uncertain. The CDR3 spans 15 residues. CDR1 is SEHNR, CDR2 FQNEAQ, per germline (reference sequence). V was shortened by 1 base and J by 4 bases, with 13 bases between the two germline ends. CDR3 sequence (DNA): TGTGCCAGCAGCTTAGAGGGAGATGGAGGCACTGAAGCTTTCTTT. Its protein is CASSLEGDGGTEAFF.

The chain uses TRBV19 and TRBJ1-1, with a weak D call TRBD1 (5 bases). Germline values: CDR1 LNHDA, CDR2 SQIVND (reference sequence). The CDR3 length is 14 residues. V was shortened by 7 bases and J by 5 bases, with 17 bases between the two germline ends. The CDR3 reads CASTPAQGRTEAFF. DNA for the CDR3: TGTGCCAGTACCCCTGCGCAGGGTAGGACTGAAGCTTTCTTT. Supplemented by reference TRBV19 and TRBJ1-1, the full variable domain reads DGGITQSPKYLFRKEGQNVTLSCEQNLNHDAMYWYRQDPGQGLRLIYYSQIVNDFQKGDIAEGYSVSREKKESFPLTVTSAQKNPTAFYLCASTPAQGRTEAFFGQGTRLTVV.

The chain links TRBV6-5 to TRBJ2-1; TRBD1 matches 9 bases. The CDR3 is made up of 15 amino acids. The germline CDR1 and CDR2 sequences are MNHEY and SVGAGI. V trimming: 4 bases; J trimming: 0 bases; junction bases outside the gene matches: 1. This CDR3 is CASSWGQGSYNEQFF. The CDR3 region has the DNA TGTGCCAGCAGTTGGGGACAGGGCTCCTACAATGAGCAGTTCTTC.